This TCR beta chain was sequenced for a study of T cell repertoires in cytomegalovirus infection. Across the study: Public TCR beta signatures indicated both CMV infection and matching HLA type. Study-wide findings and caveats: The study identified carriers of CMV plus the relevant HLA from cumulative public TCR beta family frequency.

Trimming cost V 5 bases and J 5 bases; bases outside gene matches: 9. Germline V gene lookup returns CDR1 SGHAT and CDR2 FQNNGV. The CDR3 is made up of 15 amino acids. Concerning this clonotype: Its antigen is unknown.

TCRdb re-derived calls from the reads in MiXCR, one entry per CDR3 protein. The table lists tens of thousands of distinct CDR3 sequences, roughly a quarter of them singletons, with roughly 50% in the top ten. The sample consisted of CD8+ T cells from cultured PBMCs, taken from culture after CMV antigen stimulation. The clonotype originates from a human donor in good health (CMV status not recorded). Some clones in this sample may be carry-over from other donors' samples. The chain joins TRBV11-2 to TRBJ2-5; 9 bases map to TRBD1. CDR3 protein: CASSTGTGNRETQYF. In DNA, the CDR3 is TGTGCCAGCAGCACCGGGACAGGGAATAGGGAGACCCAGTACTTC.